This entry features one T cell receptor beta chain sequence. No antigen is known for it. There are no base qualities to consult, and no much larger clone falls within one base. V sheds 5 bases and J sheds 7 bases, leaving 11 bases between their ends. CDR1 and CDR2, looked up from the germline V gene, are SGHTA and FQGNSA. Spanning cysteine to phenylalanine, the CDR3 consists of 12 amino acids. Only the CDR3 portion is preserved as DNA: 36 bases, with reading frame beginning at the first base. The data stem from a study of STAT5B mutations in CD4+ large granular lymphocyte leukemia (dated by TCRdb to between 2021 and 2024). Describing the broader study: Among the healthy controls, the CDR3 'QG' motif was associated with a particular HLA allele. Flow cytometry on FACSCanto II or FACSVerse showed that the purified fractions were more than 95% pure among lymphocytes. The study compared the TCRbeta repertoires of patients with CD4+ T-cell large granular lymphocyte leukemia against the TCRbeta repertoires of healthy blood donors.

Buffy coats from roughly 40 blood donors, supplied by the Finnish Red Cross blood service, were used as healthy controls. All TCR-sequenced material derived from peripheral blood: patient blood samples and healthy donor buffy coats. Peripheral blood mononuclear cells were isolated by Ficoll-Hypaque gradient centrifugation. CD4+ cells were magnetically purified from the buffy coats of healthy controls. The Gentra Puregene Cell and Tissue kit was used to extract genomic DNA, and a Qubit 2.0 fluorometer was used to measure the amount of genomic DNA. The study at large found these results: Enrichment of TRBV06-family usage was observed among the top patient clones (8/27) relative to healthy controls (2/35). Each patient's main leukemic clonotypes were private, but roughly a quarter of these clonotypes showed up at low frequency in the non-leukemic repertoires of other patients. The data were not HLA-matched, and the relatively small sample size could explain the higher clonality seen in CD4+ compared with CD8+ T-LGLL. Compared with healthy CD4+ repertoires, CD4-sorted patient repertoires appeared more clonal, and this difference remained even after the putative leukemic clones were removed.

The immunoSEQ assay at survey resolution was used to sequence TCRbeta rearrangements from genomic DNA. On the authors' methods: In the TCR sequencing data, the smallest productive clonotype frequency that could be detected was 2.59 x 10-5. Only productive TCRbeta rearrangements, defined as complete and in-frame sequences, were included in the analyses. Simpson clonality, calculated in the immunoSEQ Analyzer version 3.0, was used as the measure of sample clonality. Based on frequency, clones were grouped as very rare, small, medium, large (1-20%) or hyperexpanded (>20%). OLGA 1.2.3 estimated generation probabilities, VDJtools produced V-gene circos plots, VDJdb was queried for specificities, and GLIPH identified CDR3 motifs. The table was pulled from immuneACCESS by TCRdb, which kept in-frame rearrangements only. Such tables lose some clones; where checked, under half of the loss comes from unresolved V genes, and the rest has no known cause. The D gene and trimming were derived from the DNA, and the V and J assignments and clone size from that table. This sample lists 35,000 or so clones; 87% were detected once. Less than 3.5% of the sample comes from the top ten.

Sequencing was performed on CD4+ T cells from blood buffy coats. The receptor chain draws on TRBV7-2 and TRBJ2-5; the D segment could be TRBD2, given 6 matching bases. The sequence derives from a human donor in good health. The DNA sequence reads TGTGCCAGCAGCGCGGGATCTTGGACCCAGTACTTC. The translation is CASSAGSWTQYF.